Listed below are T cell receptor beta chains from one sample, sequenced in a study of T cells in localized non-small cell lung cancer. Sequencing used immunoSEQ multiplex PCR; TCRdb keeps in-frame clones, though not all of them. The data hold approximately 50,000 clones, with approximately 90% observed a single time. This material consisted of PBMCs, taken before any cancer treatment. These receptors were collected from a man aged 40 to 70 with stage II lung adenocarcinoma. Each CDR3 is given without its conserved first and last residue.

cdr3_aa	cdr3_length	v_call	j_call
ASSLGGTTLGAF	12	TRBV5-4	TRBJ1-1
ASSSGTGSYGYT	12	TRBV9	TRBJ1-2
ASSQDSYSYEQY	12	TRBV4-1	TRBJ2-7
ASSQERTRVDTQY	13	TRBV4-1	TRBJ2-3
ASSKPDTTDTQY	12	TRBV5-1	TRBJ2-3
ASSGRDPVGTDTQY	14	TRBV2	TRBJ2-3
ASSLGTGGLETQY	13	TRBV7-7	TRBJ2-5
ASSLAGTGNQPQH	13	TRBV5-1	TRBJ1-5
ASSLGGTTGELF	12	TRBV10-1	TRBJ2-2
ASSDERPDQPQH	12	TRBV2	TRBJ1-5
ASSIDRGTVVEAF	13	TRBV19	TRBJ1-1
ASGLGQGGETQY	12	TRBV12-5	TRBJ2-5
ASSPRGAGGLDTEAF	15	TRBV11-1	TRBJ1-1
ASSPSRGSNTEAF	13	TRBV2	TRBJ1-1
ASRRSAETQY	10	TRBV2	TRBJ2-5
AWNRVMNTEAF	11	TRBV30	TRBJ1-1
ASSYVEGSDEQF	12	TRBV6-5	TRBJ2-1
ASSLGGGVNEQF	12	TRBV7-3	TRBJ2-1
ASSPNPGGEETQY	13	TRBV9	TRBJ2-5
ASSPRTDQETQY	12	TRBV5-4	TRBJ2-5
ASSVGGSGRNNEQF	14	TRBV9	TRBJ2-1
AWSRQGNTIY	10	TRBV30	TRBJ1-3
ASSQEEGSYNPPLH	14	TRBV4-1	TRBJ1-6
ASSLGTSTAGSYNEQF	16	TRBV28	TRBJ2-1
ASSLSEGEETQY	12	TRBV5-1	TRBJ2-5
ASSDGAWTGFFPGANVLT	18	TRBV6-1	TRBJ2-6
ASSPGGIGGPLRGGNEQF	18	TRBV7-8	TRBJ2-1
ASSFGGGRYNEQF	13	TRBV27	TRBJ2-1
ASSFRTGEVGEAF	13	TRBV7-9	TRBJ1-1
ASSQGQDNSPLH	12	TRBV6-1	TRBJ1-6
ASSLGQQETQY	11	TRBV5-1	TRBJ2-5
ASSPEPAPGTEAF	13	TRBV18	TRBJ1-1
ATSRDKQVGEKLF	13	TRBV15	TRBJ1-4
ASSLDRGIMNTEAF	14	TRBV5-4	TRBJ1-1
ASSSDRTTGELF	12	TRBV18	TRBJ2-2
ASSLDRGTNYGYT	13	TRBV5-4	TRBJ1-2
ASSPRTSPNTGTDTQY	16	TRBV5-6	TRBJ2-3
AGSPGGASSQPQH	13	TRBV7-2	TRBJ1-5
ASSPGLSGGGETQY	14	TRBV7-3	TRBJ2-5
ASSQVFGSEQY	11	TRBV5-1	TRBJ2-7
ASSTRGTSGSSGANVLT	17	TRBV7-2	TRBJ2-6
ASSLDGGGNEQF	12	TRBV11-3	TRBJ2-1
ASSIGQGFRSPLH	13	TRBV19	TRBJ1-6
ATSSQGQTEAF	11	TRBV15	TRBJ1-1
SVGSGVNQPQH	11	TRBV29-1	TRBJ1-5
ASSTGQTRGNQPQH	14	TRBV19	TRBJ1-5
ASSDGGGTGSTGELF	15	TRBV2	TRBJ2-2
ASSFEDRAYEQY	12	TRBV5-1	TRBJ2-7
ASSLGGHGQDTQY	13	TRBV5-4	TRBJ2-3
ASSLGQVRTDTQY	13	TRBV5-4	TRBJ2-3
ASSPNRGFSGNTIY	14	TRBV19	TRBJ1-3
ASSLSLWTGELF	12	TRBV19	TRBJ2-2
ASSLSLHNEQF	11	TRBV5-1	TRBJ2-1